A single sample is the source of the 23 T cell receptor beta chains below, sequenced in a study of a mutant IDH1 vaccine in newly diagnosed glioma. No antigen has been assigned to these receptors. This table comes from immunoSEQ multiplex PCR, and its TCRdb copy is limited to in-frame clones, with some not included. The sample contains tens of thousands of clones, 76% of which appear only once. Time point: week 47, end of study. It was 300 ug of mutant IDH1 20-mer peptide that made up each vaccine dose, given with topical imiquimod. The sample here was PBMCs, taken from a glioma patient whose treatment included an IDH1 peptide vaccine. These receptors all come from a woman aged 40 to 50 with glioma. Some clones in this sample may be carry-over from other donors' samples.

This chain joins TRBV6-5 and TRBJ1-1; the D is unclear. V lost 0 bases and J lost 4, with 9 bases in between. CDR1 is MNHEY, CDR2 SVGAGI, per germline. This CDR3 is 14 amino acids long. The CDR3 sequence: CASSYSSRITEAFF. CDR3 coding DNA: TGTGCCAGCAGTTACTCGTCGCGGATCACTGAAGCTTTCTTT.

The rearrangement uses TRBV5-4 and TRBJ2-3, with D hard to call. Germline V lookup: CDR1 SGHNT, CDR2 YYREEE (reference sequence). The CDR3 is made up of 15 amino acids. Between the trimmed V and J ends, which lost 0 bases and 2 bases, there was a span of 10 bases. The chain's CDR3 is CASSLVPATTDTQYF. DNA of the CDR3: TGTGCCAGCAGCTTGGTCCCAGCTACCACAGATACGCAGTATTTT.

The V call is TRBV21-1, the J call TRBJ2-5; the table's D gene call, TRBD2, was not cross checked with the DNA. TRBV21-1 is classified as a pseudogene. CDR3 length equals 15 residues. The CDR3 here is CASSIPGTTQETQYF. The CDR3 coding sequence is TGTGCCAGCAGCATACCCGGGACTACGCAAGAGACCCAGTACTTC.

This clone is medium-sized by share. CDR3 sequence (DNA): TGCGCCAGCAGTGCGGGCTCACTCACCGGGGAGCTGTTTTTT. Translating gives CASSAGSLTGELFF. The chain employs TRBV10-1 and TRBJ2-2; no definite D call. The CDR3 has 14 amino acids. Looked up from germline, CDR1 is WNHNN and CDR2 is SYGVQD (reference sequence). V lost 4 bases to trimming and J lost 4 bases, with 10 bases between them.

The CDR3 loop reads CASSLDTGRLEAFF. CDR3 nucleotide sequence: TGTGCCAGCAGCTTGGATACCGGAAGGCTTGAAGCTTTCTTT. J is TRBJ1-1 and V is TRBV5-6; D ambiguous. The germline V gene has CDR1 SGHDT and CDR2 YYEEEE. This CDR3 has 14 amino acids. Trimming pared 0 bases from V and 7 bases from J, leaving 13 bases between.

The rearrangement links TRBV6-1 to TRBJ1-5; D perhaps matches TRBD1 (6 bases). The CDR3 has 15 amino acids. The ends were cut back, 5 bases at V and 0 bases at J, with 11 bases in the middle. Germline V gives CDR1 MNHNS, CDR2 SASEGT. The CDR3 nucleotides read TGTGCCAGCAGTCCACGGGGGCTTAGCAATCAGCCCCAGCATTTT. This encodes CASSPRGLSNQPQHF.

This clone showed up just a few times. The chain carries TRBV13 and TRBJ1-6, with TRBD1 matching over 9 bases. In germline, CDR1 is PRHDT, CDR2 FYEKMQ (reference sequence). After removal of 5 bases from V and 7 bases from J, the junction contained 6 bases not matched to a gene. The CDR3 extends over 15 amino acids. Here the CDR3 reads CASSPQGAFNSPLHF. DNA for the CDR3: TGTGCCAGCAGCCCACAGGGGGCTTTCAATTCACCCCTCCACTTT.

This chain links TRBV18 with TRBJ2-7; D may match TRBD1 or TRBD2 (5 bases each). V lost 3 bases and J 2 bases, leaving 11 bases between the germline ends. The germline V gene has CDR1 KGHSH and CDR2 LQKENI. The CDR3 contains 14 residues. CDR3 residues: CASSPGTEPYEQYF. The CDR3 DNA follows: TGTGCCAGCTCACCCGGGACGGAGCCCTACGAGCAGTACTTC.

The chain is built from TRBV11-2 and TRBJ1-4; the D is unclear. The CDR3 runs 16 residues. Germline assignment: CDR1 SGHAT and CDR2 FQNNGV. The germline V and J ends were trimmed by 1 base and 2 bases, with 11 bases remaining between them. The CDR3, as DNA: TGTGCCAGCAGCTTAGCTCAGAGAGGGACTAATGAAAAACTGTTTTTT. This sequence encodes CASSLAQRGTNEKLFF.

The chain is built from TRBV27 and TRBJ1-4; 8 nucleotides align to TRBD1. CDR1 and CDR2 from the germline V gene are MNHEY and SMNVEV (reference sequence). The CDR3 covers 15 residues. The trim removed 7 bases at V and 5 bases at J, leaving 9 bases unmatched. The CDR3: CASKPRTGRNEKLFF. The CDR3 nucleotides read TGTGCCAGCAAACCCCGGACAGGGCGAAATGAAAAACTGTTTTTT.

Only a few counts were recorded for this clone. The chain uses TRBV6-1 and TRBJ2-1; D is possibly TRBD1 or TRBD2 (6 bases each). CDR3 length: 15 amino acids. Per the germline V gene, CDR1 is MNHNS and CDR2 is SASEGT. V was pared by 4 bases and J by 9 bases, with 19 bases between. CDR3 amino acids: CASSAEGGAASEQFF. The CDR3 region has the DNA TGTGCCAGCAGTGCCGAGGGGGGCGCTGCGTCTGAGCAGTTCTTC.

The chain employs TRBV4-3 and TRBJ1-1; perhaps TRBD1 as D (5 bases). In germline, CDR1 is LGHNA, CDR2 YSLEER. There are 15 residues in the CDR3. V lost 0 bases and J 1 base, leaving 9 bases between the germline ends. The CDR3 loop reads CASSQDEGKNTEAFF. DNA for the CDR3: TGCGCCAGCAGCCAAGATGAGGGGAAGAACACTGAAGCTTTCTTT.

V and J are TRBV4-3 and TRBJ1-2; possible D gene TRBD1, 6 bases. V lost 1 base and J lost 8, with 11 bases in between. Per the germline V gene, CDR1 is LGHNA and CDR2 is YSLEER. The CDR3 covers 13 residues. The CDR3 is CASSQAGDDGYTF. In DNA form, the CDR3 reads TGCGCCAGCAGCCAAGCAGGGGACGACGGCTACACCTTC.

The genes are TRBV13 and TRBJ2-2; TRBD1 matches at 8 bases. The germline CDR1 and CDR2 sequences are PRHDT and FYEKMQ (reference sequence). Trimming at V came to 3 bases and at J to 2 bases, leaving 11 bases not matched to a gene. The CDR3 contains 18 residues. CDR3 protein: CASSLFTGGSINTGELFF. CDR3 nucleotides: TGTGCCAGCAGCTTGTTTACAGGGGGATCAATTAACACCGGGGAGCTGTTTTTT.

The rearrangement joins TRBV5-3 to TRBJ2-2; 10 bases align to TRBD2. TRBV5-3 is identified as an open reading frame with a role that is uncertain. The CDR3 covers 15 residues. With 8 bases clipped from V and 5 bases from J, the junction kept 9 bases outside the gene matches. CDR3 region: CASSLAGVYTGELFF. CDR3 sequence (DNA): TGTGCCAGTAGTCTAGCGGGGGTGTATACCGGGGAGCTGTTTTTT.

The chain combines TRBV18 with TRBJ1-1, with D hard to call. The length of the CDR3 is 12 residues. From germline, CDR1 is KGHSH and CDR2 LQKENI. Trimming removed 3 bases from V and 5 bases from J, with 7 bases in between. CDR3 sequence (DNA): TGTGCCAGCTCACCCACGGGGACTGAAGCTTTCTTT. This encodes CASSPTGTEAFF.

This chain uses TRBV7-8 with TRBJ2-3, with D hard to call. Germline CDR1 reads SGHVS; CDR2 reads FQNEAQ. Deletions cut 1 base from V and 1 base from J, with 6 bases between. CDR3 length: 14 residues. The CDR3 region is CASSLGRGTDTQYF. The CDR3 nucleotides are TGTGCCAGCAGCTTAGGACGGGGCACAGATACGCAGTATTTT.

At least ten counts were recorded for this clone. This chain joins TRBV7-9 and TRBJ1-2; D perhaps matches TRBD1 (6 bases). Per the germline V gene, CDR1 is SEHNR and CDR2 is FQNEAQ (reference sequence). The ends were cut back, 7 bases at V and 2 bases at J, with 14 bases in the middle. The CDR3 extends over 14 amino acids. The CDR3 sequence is CASTPPGTNYGYTF. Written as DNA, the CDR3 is TGTGCCAGCACCCCCCCCGGGACAAACTATGGCTACACCTTC.

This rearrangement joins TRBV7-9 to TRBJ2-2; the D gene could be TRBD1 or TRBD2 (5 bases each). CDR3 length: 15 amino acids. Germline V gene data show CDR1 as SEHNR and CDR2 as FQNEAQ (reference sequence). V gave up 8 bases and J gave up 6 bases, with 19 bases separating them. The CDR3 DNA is TGTGCCAGCCTCTGGGACGGTCAGGCAGCCGGGGAGCTGTTTTTT. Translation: CASLWDGQAAGELFF.

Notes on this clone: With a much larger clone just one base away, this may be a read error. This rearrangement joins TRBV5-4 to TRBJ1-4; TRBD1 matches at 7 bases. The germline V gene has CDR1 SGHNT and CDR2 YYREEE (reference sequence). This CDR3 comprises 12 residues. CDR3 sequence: CAGSTRGEKLFF. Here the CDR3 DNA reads TGTGCCGGCAGCACCAGGGGGGAAAAACTGTTTTTT.

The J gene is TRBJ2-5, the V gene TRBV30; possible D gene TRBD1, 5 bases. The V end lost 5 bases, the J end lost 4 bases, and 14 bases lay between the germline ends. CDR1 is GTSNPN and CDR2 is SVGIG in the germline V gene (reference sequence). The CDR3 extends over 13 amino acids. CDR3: CAWANKGRETQYF. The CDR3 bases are TGTGCCTGGGCCAACAAGGGGCGAGAGACCCAGTACTTC.

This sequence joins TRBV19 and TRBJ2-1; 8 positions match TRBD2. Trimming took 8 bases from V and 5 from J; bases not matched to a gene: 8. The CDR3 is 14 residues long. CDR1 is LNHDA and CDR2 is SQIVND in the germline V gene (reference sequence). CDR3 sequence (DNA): TGTGCCAGTCGGGCGCGGGGGGCACACAATGAGCAGTTCTTC. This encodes CASRARGAHNEQFF.

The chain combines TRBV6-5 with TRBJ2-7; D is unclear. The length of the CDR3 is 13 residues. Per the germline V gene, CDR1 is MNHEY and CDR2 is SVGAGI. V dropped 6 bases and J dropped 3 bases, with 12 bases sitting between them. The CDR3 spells CASSSAGYYEQYF. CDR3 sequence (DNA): TGTGCCAGCAGCTCAGCTGGGTACTACGAGCAGTACTTC.